This T cell receptor (beta chain) was identified during a study of Ad26.COV2.S vaccination and SARS-CoV-2 variants. Treatment in this sample: around 19 received Ad26.COV2.S at low or high dose, single or two shots; 5 received placebo; per-sample allocation not given. Samples analyzed were those drawn on day 63 after the first vaccine or placebo injection. This CDR3 comprises 13 residues. The germline V and J ends were trimmed by 3 bases and 4 bases, with 10 bases remaining between them. Germline V gene lookup returns CDR1 SGHDT and CDR2 YYEEEE. Profiling relied on immunoSEQ multiplex PCR, and the TCRdb table lists in-frame clones only, not all of them. The top ten clones hold 5.5% of a sample with about 330,000 clones, roughly 90% of them seen once.

This receptor was obtained from a person between 18 and 65 years old who received the Ad26.COV2.S COVID-19 vaccine or a placebo. This chain connects TRBV5-6 to TRBJ1-2; no clear D. The source material was peripheral blood, sampled in a trial of Ad26.COV2.S vaccine versus placebo. This CDR3 is CASSWSRGYGYTF. The DNA of the CDR3 is TGTGCCAGCAGCTGGTCTAGAGGCTATGGCTACACCTTC.